This T cell receptor beta chain was sequenced for a study of pediatric ulcerative colitis. Study-level background: Seven or eight patients showed pancolitis and two showed left-sided colitis. Regarding the study as a whole: Total lymphocyte DNA, not sorted subsets, was the template. In rectum, acute severe colitis had expanded clones and less diversity. Rectal pinch biopsies may include blood-derived T cells.

The V segment lost 2 bases and the J segment 4 bases; nucleotides outside the gene matches: 12. Germline lookup yields CDR1 KGHSH and CDR2 LQKENI. CDR3 size: 20 residues. Clones were read by immunoSEQ multiplex PCR, and TCRdb kept only the in-frame ones, dropping some. The sample yields roughly 25,000 clones, roughly 74% seen once. About this clone itself: Its antigen is not known.

One to two pinch biopsies were taken from the rectum during colonoscopy. The sequence was collected from a boy between 10 and 17 years old with severe ulcerative colitis. The material sequenced was gut tissue. The V and J genes are TRBV18 and TRBJ2-6; TRBD1 aligns across 12 bases. CDR3 protein: CASSPIFTGTGGRGANVLTF. In DNA form, the CDR3 reads TGTGCCAGCTCACCAATATTCACCGGGACAGGGGGCAGAGGGGCCAACGTCCTGACTTTC.